A single sample gave rise to the 21 T cell receptor beta chains below, sequenced in a study of cytomegalovirus exposure and HLA in healthy donors. Libraries were prepared by immunoSEQ multiplex PCR; TCRdb keeps only in-frame clonotypes and omits some of them. The sample comprises 65,000 to 80,000 clones, roughly 94% of which are singletons, and approximately 3.6% rests with the top ten. Sequences were obtained from PBMCs. The receptor set was obtained from a woman in her late teens or twenties in good health and CMV-seropositive.

The rearrangement uses TRBV7-2 and TRBJ2-7, with D maybe TRBD1 (5 bases). Trimming took off 2 bases at V and 5 bases at J, with 13 bases between the two ends. The CDR3 spans 14 residues. The germline V gene has CDR1 SGHTA and CDR2 FQGNSA. The CDR3 bases are TGTGCCAGCAGCTTATTAGGGGTTCTCGACGAGCAGTACTTC. It codes for CASSLLGVLDEQYF.

The chain carries TRBV2 and TRBJ2-3; 9 bases fit TRBD1. The CDR3 is 14 residues long. J gave up 5 bases and V 6 bases, and 6 bases lay outside the gene matches. Germline V gene lookup returns CDR1 SNHLY and CDR2 FYNNEI. This CDR3 reads CASRTQGAGDTQYF. CDR3 nucleotide sequence: TGTGCCAGCAGGACACAGGGGGCTGGAGATACGCAGTATTTT.

V gene TRBV5-1 combines with J gene TRBJ1-5, with no clear D. The CDR3 covers 16 residues. Trimming took off 6 bases at V and 5 bases at J, with 21 bases between the two ends. The V gene's germline CDR1 is SGHRS and CDR2 YFSETQ. The CDR3 nucleotides read TGCGCCAGCACCTCCTCCAACGGGAGTGGGCATCAGCCCCAGCATTTT. This encodes CASTSSNGSGHQPQHF.

This clone showed up just a few times. V is TRBV6-4 and J is TRBJ1-1; D perhaps matches TRBD1 (6 bases). This CDR3 region has 13 residues. Trimming took 5 bases from V and 1 from J, leaving 8 bases between them. Germline V gives CDR1 MRHNA, CDR2 SNTAGT. The CDR3 reads CASSRTANTEAFF. CDR3 in DNA: TGTGCCAGCAGTCGGACAGCGAACACTGAAGCTTTCTTT.

CDR3 DNA sequence: TGTGCCAGCAGCGTAACCGGGACTAGCGGGATCACAGATACGCAGTATTTT. Amino acids: CASSVTGTSGITDTQYF. The V and J genes are TRBV9 and TRBJ2-3, with 13 positions matching TRBD2. The V gene's germline CDR1 is SGDLS and CDR2 YYNGEE. V lost 1 base, J lost 2 bases, and 4 bases stayed unmatched. The CDR3 length is 17 residues.

This sequence joins TRBV6-6 and TRBJ2-3; 7 bases map to TRBD1. The CDR3 is made up of 15 amino acids. Per the germline V gene, CDR1 is MNHNY and CDR2 is SVGAGI (reference sequence). V trimming: 6 bases; J trimming: 2 bases; junction bases outside the gene matches: 8. CDR3: CASSRDSPFTDTQYF. The CDR3 coding sequence is TGTGCCAGCAGCCGGGACAGCCCTTTCACAGATACGCAGTATTTT.

The chain employs TRBV19 and TRBJ1-2, with 9 bases aligning to TRBD1. This CDR3 contains 13 residues. V was pared by 4 bases and J by 8 bases, with 5 bases of the junction left unmatched. Germline V gene sequence: CDR1 LNHDA, CDR2 SQIVND (reference sequence). This CDR3 reads CASSTGQGSGYTF. CDR3 nucleotide sequence: TGTGCCAGTAGTACGGGACAGGGAAGCGGCTACACCTTC. Full variable domain (missing parts from reference TRBV19 and TRBJ1-2): DGGITQSPKYLFRKEGQNVTLSCEQNLNHDAMYWYRQDPGQGLRLIYYSQIVNDFQKGDIAEGYSVSREKKESFPLTVTSAQKNPTAFYLCASSTGQGSGYTFGSGTRLTVV.

The chain carries TRBV7-2 and TRBJ1-2; D perhaps matches TRBD1 (5 bases). The germline CDR1 and CDR2 sequences are SGHTA and FQGNSA. The CDR3 is 12 amino acids. Trimming took 3 bases from V and 7 from J, leaving 9 bases between them. CDR3 residues: CASSLGLFGYTF. The CDR3, as DNA: TGTGCCAGCAGCTTGGGACTTTTTGGCTACACCTTC.

The gene calls are TRBV28 and TRBJ1-2; 10 bases map to TRBD1. With V trimmed by 10 bases and J by 5 bases, 7 bases remained unmatched. Germline lookup yields CDR1 MDHEN and CDR2 SYDVKM. The length of the CDR3 is 13 residues. As DNA, the CDR3 is TGTGCCACCAGACAGGGGGCGGGGTATGGCTACACCTTC. The encoded protein is CATRQGAGYGYTF.

The chain combines TRBV28 with TRBJ1-4; D uncertain. This CDR3 contains 14 residues. Germline V gives CDR1 MDHEN, CDR2 SYDVKM. The V end lost 7 bases, the J end lost 10 bases, and 19 bases lay between the germline ends. This CDR3 reads CASTPGGREGKLFF. The CDR3, as DNA: TGTGCCAGCACCCCGGGAGGCCGCGAGGGAAAACTGTTTTTT. Drawing the rest from reference TRBV28 and TRBJ1-4, the complete variable domain is DVKVTQSSRYLVKRTGEKVFLECVQDMDHENMFWYRQDPGLGLRLIYFSYDVKMKEKGDIPEGYSVSREKKERFSLILESASTNQTSMYLCASTPGGREGKLFFGSGTQLSVL.

J is TRBJ1-2 and V is TRBV23-1; D gene unclear. TRBV23-1 is annotated as an ORF whose role is uncertain. Trimming cost V 8 bases and J 4 bases, with 20 bases left between them. The CDR3 consists of 15 residues. DNA of the CDR3: TGCGCCAGCGTCACTAGCGGGCCCCTGGCCTATGGCTACACCTTC. Its translation: CASVTSGPLAYGYTF.

The gene calls are TRBV4-1 and TRBJ2-3, with D tentatively TRBD2 (7 bases). Between the trimmed V and J ends, which lost 1 base and 3 bases, there was a span of 17 bases. CDR1 and CDR2 (germline): MGHRA, YSYEKL. CDR3 length equals 17 residues. The CDR3 loop is CASSQGGGGTLTDTQYF. CDR3 sequence (DNA): TGCGCCAGCAGCCAAGGGGGAGGGGGTACGTTGACAGATACGCAGTATTTT.

The V and J genes are TRBV9 and TRBJ1-3, with D maybe TRBD1 (5 bases). CDR1 and CDR2 from the germline V gene are SGDLS and YYNGEE. CDR3 length equals 14 residues. The V and J ends lost 0 bases and 3 bases respectively, with 7 bases between them. The CDR3 reads CASSVEGDGNTIYF. The CDR3 nucleotides read TGTGCCAGCAGCGTAGAAGGGGATGGAAACACCATATATTTT. The variable domain in full, completed from reference TRBV9 and TRBJ1-3, reads DSGVTQTPKHLITATGQRVTLRCSPRSGDLSVYWYQQSLDQGLQFLIQYYNGEERAKGNILERFSAQQFPDLHSELNLSSLELGDSALYFCASSVEGDGNTIYFGEGSWLTVV.

The V call is TRBV7-9, the J call TRBJ1-2; 7 bases agree with TRBD1. Germline V gene sequence: CDR1 SEHNR, CDR2 FQNEAQ (reference sequence). The trim removed 4 bases at V and 2 bases at J, leaving 7 bases unmatched. This CDR3 spans 15 amino acids. The CDR3 is CASSSWDRKNYGYTF. CDR3 nucleotides: TGTGCCAGCAGCTCCTGGGACAGAAAAAACTATGGCTACACCTTC.

This clone was seen a single time. The V and J genes are TRBV19 and TRBJ2-6; TRBD1 aligns across 10 bases. Trimming at V came to 5 bases and at J to 0 bases, leaving 4 bases not matched to a gene. This CDR3 is 17 amino acids long. Per germline, CDR1 LNHDA and CDR2 SQIVND (reference sequence). In DNA, the CDR3 is TGTGCCAGTAGTCCGTGGACAGGGGGCTCTGGGGCCAACGTCCTGACTTTC. This codes for CASSPWTGGSGANVLTF.

The chain has TRBV28 and TRBJ1-3, with D possibly TRBD1 on 5 matching bases. CDR3 length: 16 residues. Germline lookup yields CDR1 MDHEN and CDR2 SYDVKM. V lost 6 bases and J lost 0, with 15 bases in between. In nucleotides, the CDR3 is TGTGCCAGCAGCAATGGCGGACACTTCTCTGGAAACACCATATATTTT. Amino acid sequence: CASSNGGHFSGNTIYF.

The V gene is TRBV4-3, the J gene TRBJ2-7; 10 bases map to TRBD1. The CDR3 length is 16 residues. Germline values: CDR1 LGHNA, CDR2 YSLEER. Unmatched junction bases numbered 7, after V lost 4 bases and J lost 1 base. CDR3 loop: CASSPTRDRGSYEQYF. CDR3 in DNA: TGCGCCAGCAGCCCAACTAGGGACAGGGGATCCTACGAGCAGTACTTC.

The CDR3 DNA follows: TGTGCCAGCAGCCCAGACAGATCACTCAGCTCCTACAATGAGCAGTTCTTC. The encoded protein is CASSPDRSLSSYNEQFF. The chain uses TRBV5-4 and TRBJ2-1; D possibly corresponds to TRBD1 (5 bases). In germline, CDR1 is SGHNT, CDR2 YYREEE (reference sequence). The CDR3 totals 17 residues. Trimming took 4 bases from V and 0 from J, leaving 17 bases between them.

The chain couples TRBV28 to TRBJ2-6, with 9 bases matching TRBD1. The germline V gene encodes CDR1 MDHEN and CDR2 SYDVKM. Trimming removed 5 bases from V and 2 bases from J; junction bases left unmatched: 4. The CDR3 is made up of 16 amino acids. The CDR3 nucleotides read TGTGCCAGCAGTGGGACAGGGTTCGCTGGGGCCAACGTCCTGACTTTC. As protein: CASSGTGFAGANVLTF.

This rearrangement joins TRBV10-1 to TRBJ1-3; D is ambiguous. V gave up 3 bases and J gave up 0 bases, with 6 bases separating them. The germline gives CDR1 WNHNN, CDR2 SYGVQD (reference sequence). The length of the CDR3 is 14 residues. The CDR3 region is CASSDPNSGNTIYF. CDR3 DNA sequence: TGCGCCAGCAGTGACCCCAACTCTGGAAACACCATATATTTT.

This clone was counted once. V and J are TRBV2 and TRBJ2-5, with TRBD2 matching 7 bases. This CDR3 spans 15 amino acids. Trimming at V came to 7 bases and at J to 5 bases, leaving 13 bases not matched to a gene. Germline-derived CDR1 and CDR2 are SNHLY and FYNNEI. The CDR3 reads CASIRGDGDRETQYF. Here the CDR3 DNA reads TGTGCCAGCATTCGGGGGGACGGGGATCGGGAGACCCAGTACTTC.